The next 3 T cell receptor beta chains were all read from a single sample in a study of cytomegalovirus exposure and HLA in healthy donors. Generated by immunoSEQ multiplex PCR, the TCRdb table keeps only in-frame clones and is missing some. The data show 120,000 to 150,000 clones, around 90% seen once. The sample taken for sequencing was PBMCs. These receptor sequences come from a man younger than 35 in good health and CMV-seropositive.

V usage is TRBV19 and J usage is TRBJ2-1, with a tentative D call TRBD1 (6 bases). There are 18 residues in the CDR3. V gave up 0 bases and J gave up 4 bases, with 19 bases separating them. Germline V gives CDR1 LNHDA, CDR2 SQIVND (reference sequence). The CDR3 is CASSIEGTTGPLYNEQFF. The CDR3 nucleotides are TGTGCCAGTAGTATAGAGGGGACGACAGGACCCCTTTACAATGAGCAGTTCTTC.

This chain links TRBV7-9 with TRBJ1-2; 8 bases align to TRBD1. This CDR3 is built from 13 residues. J gave up 4 bases and V 7 bases, and 5 bases lay outside the gene matches. CDR1 SEHNR and CDR2 FQNEAQ come from the germline V gene (reference sequence). The CDR3 region is CASTLDRVYGYTF. The CDR3 nucleotides read TGTGCCAGCACTCTGGACAGGGTCTATGGCTACACCTTC.

This clone has more than one count but fewer than ten. The CDR3 loop is CASSQGGTGYEQYF. The CDR3 DNA is TGCGCCAGCAGCCAAGGAGGGACAGGCTACGAGCAGTACTTC. J is TRBJ2-7 and V is TRBV4-1, with 8 bases aligning to TRBD1. Trimming at V came to 1 base and at J to 3 bases, leaving 2 bases not matched to a gene. The germline gives CDR1 MGHRA, CDR2 YSYEKL. The CDR3 covers 14 residues.